Sequencing of this TCR beta chain was carried out in a study of neoadjuvant anti-PD-1 for oral cavity cancer. Study context: Most patients had three to four biweekly doses of 3 mg/kg nivolumab before resection. Around day 43, patients without progression received a fourth nivolumab dose before surgery.

Patients had newly diagnosed, untreated stage II-IVA oral cavity squamous cell carcinoma. Libraries were prepared by immunoSEQ multiplex PCR; TCRdb keeps only in-frame clonotypes and omits some of them. Seen here are over 10,000 clones, over 50% observed once, and the top ten hold more than 10%. The starting material was tumor tissue, obtained before nivolumab (anti-PD-1) treatment. This TCR was recovered from a person aged 40 to 85 with oral cavity squamous cell carcinoma.

The CDR3 DNA sequence: TGTGCCAGCAGTTTATCGCAGGTCGGTAGGGCCGAGCAGTACTTC. Protein sequence: CASSLSQVGRAEQYF. This chain uses TRBV27 with TRBJ2-7; D remains unclear. The CDR3 spans 15 residues. Germline lookup yields CDR1 MNHEY and CDR2 SMNVEV (reference sequence). Trimming stripped 0 bases from V and 6 bases from J, with 15 bases between.